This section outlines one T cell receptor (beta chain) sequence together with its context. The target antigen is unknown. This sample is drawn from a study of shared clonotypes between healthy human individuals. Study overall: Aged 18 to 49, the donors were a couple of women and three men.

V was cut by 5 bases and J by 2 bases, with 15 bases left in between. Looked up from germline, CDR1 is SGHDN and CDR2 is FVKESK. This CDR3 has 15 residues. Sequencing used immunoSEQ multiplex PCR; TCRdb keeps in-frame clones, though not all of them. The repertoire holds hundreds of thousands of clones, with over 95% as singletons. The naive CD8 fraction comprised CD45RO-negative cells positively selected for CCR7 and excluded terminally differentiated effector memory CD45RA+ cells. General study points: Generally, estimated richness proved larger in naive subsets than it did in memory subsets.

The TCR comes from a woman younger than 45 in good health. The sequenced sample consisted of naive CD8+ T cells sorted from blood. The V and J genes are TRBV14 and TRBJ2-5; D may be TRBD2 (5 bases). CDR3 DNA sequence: TGTGCCAGCAGCGTCGGGGTCCTACTGCAAGAGACCCAGTACTTC. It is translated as CASSVGVLLQETQYF.